A single T cell receptor beta chain is shown here with its context. The CDR3 has 13 amino acids. CDR1 and CDR2 (germline): PRHDT, FYEKMQ (reference sequence). Trimming removed 3 bases from V and 6 bases from J; junction bases left unmatched: 5. The sample originates from a study of blood T cell repertoires in COVID-19. At the level of the study: The United States, Italy and Spain supplied acute and convalescent COVID-19 samples. The analysed material was cDNA or gDNA that came from T cells, B-cell-depleted T cells, or PBMCs.

In the original analysis: Nucleated cell counts were estimated from reference gene primer amplification. Clones were sequenced by immunoSEQ multiplex PCR, and TCRdb holds only the in-frame ones, with some missing. The V and J calls and clone size are taken from that table; D and trimming were inferred from the DNA. The table lists approximately 140,000 clones, around 85% of them singletons. J is TRBJ2-7 and V is TRBV13, with 7 bases aligning to TRBD2. Sequencing input: peripheral blood. The TCR comes from a man between 70 and 80 years old with acute or convalescent COVID-19. CDR3 protein: CASSLRLATEQYF. The CDR3 DNA sequence: TGTGCCAGCAGCTTGAGACTAGCCACCGAGCAGTACTTC.